This T cell receptor beta chain appears in the sequencing data of a study of T cell responses to AZD1222 COVID-19 vaccine. Method: immunoSEQ multiplex PCR; TCRdb's copy keeps in-frame clones and lacks some. The sample contains more than 100,000 clones, 93% of which appear only once. Note on this clone: Its antigen remains unidentified.

Germline values: CDR1 GTSNPN, CDR2 SVGIG (reference sequence). This CDR3 comprises 14 residues. Between the trimmed V and J ends, which lost 6 bases and 7 bases, there was a span of 19 bases. Overall study results and limits: Mostly white British, mostly female donors; authors suggested clonal diversity may be underestimated. Unmutated variant regions are reportedly targeted by nearly half of spike-specific TCRs.

The sample in question was peripheral blood, obtained on day 0 of AZD1222 vaccination. This clonotype originated in an adult in good health. The chain has TRBV30 and TRBJ2-1, with a tentative D call TRBD2 (7 bases). The CDR3 sequence: CACPPGGQGNEQFF. Written as DNA, the CDR3 is TGTGCCTGTCCCCCCGGGGGGCAGGGTAATGAGCAGTTCTTC.